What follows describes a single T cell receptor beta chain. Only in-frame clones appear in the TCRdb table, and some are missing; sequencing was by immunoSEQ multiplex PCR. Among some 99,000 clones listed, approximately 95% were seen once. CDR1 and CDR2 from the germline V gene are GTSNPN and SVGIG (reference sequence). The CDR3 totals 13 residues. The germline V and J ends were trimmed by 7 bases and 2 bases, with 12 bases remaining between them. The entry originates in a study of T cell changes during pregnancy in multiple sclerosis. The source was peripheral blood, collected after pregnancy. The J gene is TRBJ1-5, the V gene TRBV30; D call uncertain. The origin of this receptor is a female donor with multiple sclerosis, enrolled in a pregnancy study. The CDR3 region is CAFQAGGNQPQHF. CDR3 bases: TGTGCCTTCCAAGCCGGGGGCAATCAGCCCCAGCATTTT.